The present TCR beta chain was sequenced within a study of T cell responses to AZD1222 COVID-19 vaccine. Study-level findings and limits: Scientists sampled the repertoires only once the peak T cell response had passed. Reportedly, nearly half the spike-specific TCRs target unmutated variant regions. The sample set comprised mostly white British donors with more females, and clonal diversity was possibly underestimated. At study baseline, merely six AZD1222 recipients were seropositive.

As regards this clone: What it binds is not known.

CDR1 and CDR2 from the germline V gene are MGHDK and SYGVNS. Trimming cost V 4 bases and J 2 bases; bases outside gene matches: 4. The CDR3 consists of 14 residues. Some clones are missing from TCRdb's copy, which holds only in-frame ones; the method was immunoSEQ multiplex PCR. Of about 94,000 clones listed, 90% are singletons. This clonotype was obtained from an adult in good health. Material: peripheral blood, obtained on day 0 of AZD1222 vaccination. The chain links TRBV25-1 to TRBJ2-7; 8 bases map to TRBD1. CDR3 in DNA: TGTGCCAGCAGTGTGGGGACAGGACCCTACGAGCAGTACTTC. Translated, it gives CASSVGTGPYEQYF.